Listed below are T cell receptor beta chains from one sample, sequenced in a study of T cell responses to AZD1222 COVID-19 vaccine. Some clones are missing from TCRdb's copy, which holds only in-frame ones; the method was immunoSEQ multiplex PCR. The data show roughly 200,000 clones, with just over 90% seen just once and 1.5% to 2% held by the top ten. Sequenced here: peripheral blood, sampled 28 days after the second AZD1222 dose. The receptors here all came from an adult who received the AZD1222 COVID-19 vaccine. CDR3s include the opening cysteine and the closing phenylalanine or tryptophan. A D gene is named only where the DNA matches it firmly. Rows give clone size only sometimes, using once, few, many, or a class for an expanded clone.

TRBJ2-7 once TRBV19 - TGTGCCAGTAGTTCCTCGGGGTCTCTCGAGCAGTACTTC CASSSSGSLEQYF
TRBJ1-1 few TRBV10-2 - TGCGCCAGCAGGCGATCTCCACAGGAGAACACTGAAGCTTTCTTT CASRRSPQENTEAFF
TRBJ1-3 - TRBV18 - TGTGCCAGCTCACCTCCGTCGTACACCATATATTTT CASSPPSYTIYF
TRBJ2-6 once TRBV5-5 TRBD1 TGTGCCAGCAGCCCTACCCCCGACAGGGCTGGGGCCAACGTCCTGACTTTC CASSPTPDRAGANVLTF
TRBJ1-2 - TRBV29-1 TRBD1 TGCAGCGTTGATGGGGACAGGGCCTATGGCTACACCTTC CSVDGDRAYGYTF
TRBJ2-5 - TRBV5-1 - TGCGCCAGCAGCTTTGGAGAGACCCAGTACTTC CASSFGETQYF
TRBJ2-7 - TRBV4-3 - TGCGCCAGCAGCCAAGATCGCAATTACAAGCAGTACTTC CASSQDRNYKQYF
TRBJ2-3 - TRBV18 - TGTGCCAGCTCACCAAGGGGACTCCTGAGCACAGATACGCAGTATTTT CASSPRGLLSTDTQYF
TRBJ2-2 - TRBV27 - TGTGCCAGCAGACTGGGACAGAACACCGGGGAGCTGTTTTTT CASRLGQNTGELFF
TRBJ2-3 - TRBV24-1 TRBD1 TGTGCCACCAGTGATACAGGGGACAGGGCTAAATCAGATACGCAGTATTTT CATSDTGDRAKSDTQYF
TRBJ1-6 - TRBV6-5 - TGTGCCAGCAGTTACTCTCTATGGTCGGGTTCACCCCTCCACTTT CASSYSLWSGSPLHF
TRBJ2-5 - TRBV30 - TGTGCCTGGGGACGTGGGGCGGGACAAGAGACCCAGTACTTC CAWGRGAGQETQYF
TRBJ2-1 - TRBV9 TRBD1 TGTGCCAGCAGCGTAGGGAGAGGGGGCGGCTCCTACAATGAGCAGTTCTTC CASSVGRGGGSYNEQFF
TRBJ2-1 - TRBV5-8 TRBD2 TGTGCCAGCCGGCGGACTAGCGGGAGAGGTGAGCAGTTCTTC CASRRTSGRGEQFF
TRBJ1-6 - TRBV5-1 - TGCGCCAGCAGCTTCAGGACAGAAACAGGACTTCGTTCACCCCTCCACTTT CASSFRTETGLRSPLHF
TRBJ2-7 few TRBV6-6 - TGTGCCAGCAGTCTTGGGGTCGGATCCTACGAGCAGTACTTC CASSLGVGSYEQYF
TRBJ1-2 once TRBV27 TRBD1 TGTGCCAGCAGCCCCTCCGGGACAGGGTGGGGCTACACCTTC CASSPSGTGWGYTF
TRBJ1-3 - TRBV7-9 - TGTGCCAGCAGCCCGATGGCTGGAAACACCATATATTTT CASSPMAGNTIYF
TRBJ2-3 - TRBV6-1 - TGTGCCAGCAGTGAAGAGGCAGGGGGCACAGATACGCAGTATTTT CASSEEAGGTDTQYF
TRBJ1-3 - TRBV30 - TGTGCCTGGGGGCGAGGAGTCGGGGGGGCGATTGGAAACACCATATATTTT CAWGRGVGGAIGNTIYF
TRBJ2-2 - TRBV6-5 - TGTGCCAGCACGGGATCGGGGGAGCTGTTTTTT CASTGSGELFF
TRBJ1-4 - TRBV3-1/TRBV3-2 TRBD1 TGTGCCAGCAGCCGAACAGGGGGCGCGAATGAAAAACTGTTTTTT CASSRTGGANEKLFF
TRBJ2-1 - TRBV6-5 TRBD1 TGTGCCAGCAGAGACAGGGCTTCCTACAATGAGCAGTTCTTC CASRDRASYNEQFF
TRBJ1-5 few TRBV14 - TGTGCCAGCAGCCCACCGACGCGGGCGGGGCAGCCCCAGCATTTT CASSPPTRAGQPQHF
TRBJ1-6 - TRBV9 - TGTGCCAGCAGCGGGGACGGGGGTTCACCCCTCCACTTT CASSGDGGSPLHF
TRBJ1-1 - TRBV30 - TGTGCCTGGAGTGTACGGGAGGGGACCGAAGCTTTCTTT CAWSVREGTEAFF
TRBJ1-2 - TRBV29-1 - TGCAGCGTGGCGGGACCCGACTATGGCTACACCTTC CSVAGPDYGYTF
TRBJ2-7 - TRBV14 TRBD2 TGTGCCAGCAGCCAGAGGCTGGGAGGGGAGCAGTACTTC CASSQRLGGEQYF
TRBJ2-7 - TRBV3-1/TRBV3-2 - TGTGCCAGCAGCCGAGGGACGGTCTCCTACGAGCAGTACTTC CASSRGTVSYEQYF
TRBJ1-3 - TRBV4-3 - TGCGCCAGCAGCCAAGATAAAGCTCAGCACTCTGGAAACACCATATATTTT CASSQDKAQHSGNTIYF
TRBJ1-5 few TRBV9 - TGTGCCAGCAGCGTATCTTCTGAATCGCCCCAGCATTTT CASSVSSESPQHF
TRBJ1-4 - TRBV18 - TGTGCCAGCTCAGGAGGAACTAATGAAAAACTGTTTTTT CASSGGTNEKLFF
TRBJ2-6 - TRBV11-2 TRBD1 TGTGCCAGCAGCTCGTTGAGGACAGGGCGTTCCAACGTCCTGACTTTC CASSSLRTGRSNVLTF
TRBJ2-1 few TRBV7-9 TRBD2 TGTGCCAGCAGCTCTTACGGGACTAGTACCTACAATGAGCAGTTCTTC CASSSYGTSTYNEQFF
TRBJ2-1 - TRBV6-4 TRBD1 TGTGCCAGCAGTGACCCAGGACAGGGACGAGGTGAGCAGTTCTTC CASSDPGQGRGEQFF
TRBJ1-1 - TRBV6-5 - TGTGCCAGCAGCGACTGGAACACTGAAGCTTTCTTT CASSDWNTEAFF
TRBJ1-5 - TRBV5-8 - TGTGCCAGCAGCTTGGACAGGGACCAGCCCCAGCATTTT CASSLDRDQPQHF
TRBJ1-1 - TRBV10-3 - TGTGCCATCAGGAGTGGGGCAGCTATTGAAGCTTTCTTT CAIRSGAAIEAFF
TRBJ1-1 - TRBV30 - TGTGCCTGGAGCCCGATCCTTGGACGAAACACTGAAGCTTTCTTT CAWSPILGRNTEAFF
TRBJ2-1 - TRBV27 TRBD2 TGTGCCAGCACCCCATGGCGGGGGGGCAATGAGCAGTTCTTC CASTPWRGGNEQFF
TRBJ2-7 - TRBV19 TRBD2 TGTGCCAGTAGTACCGGGGGGTCCTACGAGCAGTACTTC CASSTGGSYEQYF
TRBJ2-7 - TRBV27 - TGTGCCAGCAGTTTCGGCCCCTACGAGCAGTACTTC CASSFGPYEQYF
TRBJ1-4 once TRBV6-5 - TGTGCCAGCAGTTACTCCGCGCCCTCAACTAATGAAAAACTGTTTTTT CASSYSAPSTNEKLFF
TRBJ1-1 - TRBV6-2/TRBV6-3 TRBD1 TGTGCCAGCAGTTACCCGATACAGGGGATAGACACTGAAGCTTTCTTT CASSYPIQGIDTEAFF
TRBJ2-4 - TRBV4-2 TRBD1 TGTGCCAGCAGCCAGGACAGGGGAGTAAACATTCAGTACTTC CASSQDRGVNIQYF
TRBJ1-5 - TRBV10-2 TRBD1 TGCGCCAGCAGCCGGCTGGCAGGGGGCTCGAATCAGCCCCAGCATTTT CASSRLAGGSNQPQHF
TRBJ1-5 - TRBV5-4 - TGTGCCAGCAGTGCCGGGATCACTAATCAGCCCCAGCATTTT CASSAGITNQPQHF
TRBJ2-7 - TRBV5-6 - TGTGCCAGCAGCCGACGGGTCAGCTCCTACGAGCAGTACTTC CASSRRVSSYEQYF
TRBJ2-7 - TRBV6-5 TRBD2 TGTGCCAGCAGTTACAGGGGACTAGCGGGAGACGAGCAGTACTTC CASSYRGLAGDEQYF
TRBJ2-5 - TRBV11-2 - TGTGCCAGCAGCTTACCCTTGATAGGAGAGACCCAGTACTTC CASSLPLIGETQYF
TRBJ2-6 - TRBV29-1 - TGCAGCGTTGAGCCCTCTGGGGCCAACGTCCTGACTTTC CSVEPSGANVLTF
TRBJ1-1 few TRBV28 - TGTGCCAGCAGTCCCGTGGGGAGGCACACTGAAGCTTTCTTT CASSPVGRHTEAFF
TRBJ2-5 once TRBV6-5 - TGTGCCAGCAGGACGGACCCGGGGGAGACCCAGTACTTC CASRTDPGETQYF
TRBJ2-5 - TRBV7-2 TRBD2 TGTGCCAGCAGCCCCAGCGGGAGTGTTGGGGAGACCCAGTACTTC CASSPSGSVGETQYF
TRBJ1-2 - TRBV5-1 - TGCGCCAGCAGCTTGGAACTGATTACCGTGGGAAGTAATGGCTACACCTTC CASSLELITVGSNGYTF